This entry is about one T cell receptor beta chain. Its target is unknown. A single record per CDR3 protein comes from TCRdb applying MiXCR to the 5' RACE reads. Of around 210,000 distinct CDR3 sequences listed, roughly 8.2% are singletons. CDR1 and CDR2 from the germline V gene are MNHEY and SMNVEV (reference sequence). This CDR3 is built from 13 residues. The junction had 8 bases not matched to a gene; V was cut back by 5 bases and J by 8 bases. This record belongs to a study of CD8 T cells in ankylosing spondylitis. General study results and limits: What seemed typical of ankylosing spondylitis blood was a TCR beta motif built from several highly homologous variants.

The chain employs TRBV27 and TRBJ1-2; 7 bases line up with TRBD1. Sequencing used blood, either unsorted or a sorted T cell fraction (not recorded which). The source of this sequence is a female donor with ankylosing spondylitis or in good health (not recorded which). The CDR3 DNA sequence: TGTGCCAGCAGTCCCCGGGACAGACAAGGCTACACCTTC. This sequence encodes CASSPRDRQGYTF.